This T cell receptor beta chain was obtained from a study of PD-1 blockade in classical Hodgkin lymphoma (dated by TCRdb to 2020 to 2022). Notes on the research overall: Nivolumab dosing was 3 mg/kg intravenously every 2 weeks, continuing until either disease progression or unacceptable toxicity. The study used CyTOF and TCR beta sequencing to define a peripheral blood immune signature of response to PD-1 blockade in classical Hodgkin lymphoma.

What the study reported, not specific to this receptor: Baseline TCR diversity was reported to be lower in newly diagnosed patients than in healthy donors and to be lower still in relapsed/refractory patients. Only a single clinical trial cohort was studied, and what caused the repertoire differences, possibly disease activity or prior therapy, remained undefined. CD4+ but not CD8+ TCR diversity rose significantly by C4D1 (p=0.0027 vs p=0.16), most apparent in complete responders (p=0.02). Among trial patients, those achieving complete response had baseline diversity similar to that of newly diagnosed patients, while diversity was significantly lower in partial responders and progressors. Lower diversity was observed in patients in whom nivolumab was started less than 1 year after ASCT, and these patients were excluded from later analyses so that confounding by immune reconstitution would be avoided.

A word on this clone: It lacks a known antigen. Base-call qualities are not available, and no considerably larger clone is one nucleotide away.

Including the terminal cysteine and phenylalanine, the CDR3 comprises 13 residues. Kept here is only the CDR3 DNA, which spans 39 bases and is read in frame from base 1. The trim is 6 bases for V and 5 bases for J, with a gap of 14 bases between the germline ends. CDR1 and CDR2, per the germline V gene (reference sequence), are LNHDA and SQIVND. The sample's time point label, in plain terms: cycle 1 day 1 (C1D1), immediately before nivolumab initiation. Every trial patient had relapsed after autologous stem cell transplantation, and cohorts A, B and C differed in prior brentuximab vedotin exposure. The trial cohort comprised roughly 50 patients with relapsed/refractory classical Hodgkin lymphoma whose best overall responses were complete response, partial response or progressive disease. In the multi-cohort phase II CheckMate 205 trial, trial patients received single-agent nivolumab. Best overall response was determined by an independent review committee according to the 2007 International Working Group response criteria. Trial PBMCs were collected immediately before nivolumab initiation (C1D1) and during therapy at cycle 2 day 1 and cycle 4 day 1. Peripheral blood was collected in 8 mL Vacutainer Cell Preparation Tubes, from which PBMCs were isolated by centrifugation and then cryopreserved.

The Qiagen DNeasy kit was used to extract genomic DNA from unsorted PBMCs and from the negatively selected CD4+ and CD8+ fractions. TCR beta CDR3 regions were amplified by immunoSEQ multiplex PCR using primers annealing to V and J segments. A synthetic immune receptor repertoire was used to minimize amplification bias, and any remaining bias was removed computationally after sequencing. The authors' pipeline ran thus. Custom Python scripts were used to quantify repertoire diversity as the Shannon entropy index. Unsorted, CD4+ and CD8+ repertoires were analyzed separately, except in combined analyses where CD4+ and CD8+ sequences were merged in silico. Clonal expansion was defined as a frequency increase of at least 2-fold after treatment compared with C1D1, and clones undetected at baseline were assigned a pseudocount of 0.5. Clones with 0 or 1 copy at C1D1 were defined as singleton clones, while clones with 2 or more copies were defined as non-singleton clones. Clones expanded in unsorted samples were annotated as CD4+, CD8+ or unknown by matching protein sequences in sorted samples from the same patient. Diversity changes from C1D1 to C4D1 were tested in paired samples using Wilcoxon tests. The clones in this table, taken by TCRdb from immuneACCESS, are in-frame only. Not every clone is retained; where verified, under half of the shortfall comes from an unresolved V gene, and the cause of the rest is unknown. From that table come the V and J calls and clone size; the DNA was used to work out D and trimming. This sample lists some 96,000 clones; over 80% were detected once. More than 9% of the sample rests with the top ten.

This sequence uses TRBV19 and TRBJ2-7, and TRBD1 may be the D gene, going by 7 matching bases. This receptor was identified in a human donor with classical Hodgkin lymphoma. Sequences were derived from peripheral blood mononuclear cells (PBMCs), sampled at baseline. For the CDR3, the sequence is CASSLARGDEQYF. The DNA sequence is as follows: TGTGCCAGTAGCCTTGCCAGGGGGGACGAGCAGTACTTC.